This TCR beta chain appears in the sequencing data of a study of control samples from healthy donors and cancer patients. Per the germline V gene, CDR1 is SGHRS and CDR2 is YFSETQ. V dropped 0 bases and J dropped 3 bases, with 4 bases sitting between them. The CDR3 is 12 amino acids. Assay: immunoSEQ multiplex PCR; the TCRdb copy retains only in-frame clones and omits some. The sample has around 19,000 clones; roughly 91% are singletons. This clone appeared a single time. J is TRBJ2-7 and V is TRBV5-1, with D hard to call. Sequencing was performed on PBMCs. The source of this sequence is a woman in her fifties or sixties with head and neck cancer. The CDR3 reads CASSLGFYEQYF. CDR3 nucleotides: TGCGCCAGCAGCTTGGGCTTCTACGAGCAGTACTTC. Filled out from reference TRBV5-1 and TRBJ2-7, the complete variable domain reads KAGVTQTPRYLIKTRGQQVTLSCSPISGHRSVSWYQQTPGQGLQFLFEYFSETQRNKGNFPGRFSGRQFSNSRSEMNVSTLELGDSALYLCASSLGFYEQYFGPGTRLTVT.